These 18 T cell receptor beta chains originate from one sample sequenced in a study of blood T cell repertoires in COVID-19. Using immunoSEQ multiplex PCR, the repertoire was profiled, and TCRdb retains in-frame clones only, with some absent. Among roughly 110,000 clones listed, roughly 85% were seen once. Sequencing was done on a sample of peripheral blood. These receptors all come from a man aged 35 to 55 with acute or convalescent COVID-19.

The chain carries TRBV3-1 (or the pseudogene TRBV3-2) and TRBJ1-1; no reliable D call. The CDR3 is 14 residues long. V lost 4 bases to trimming and J lost 2 bases, with 11 bases between them. Per the germline V gene, CDR1 is LGHDT and CDR2 is YNNKEL (reference sequence). As DNA, the CDR3 is TGTGCCAGCAGCCGTCAAGGCGGCAACACTGAAGCTTTCTTT. It translates to CASSRQGGNTEAFF.

The rearrangement links TRBV7-9 to TRBJ1-1, with a possible D match to TRBD1 (6 bases). Germline CDR1 is SEHNR and CDR2 is FQNEAQ (reference sequence). V shed 5 bases and J shed 1 base, with 11 bases lying between them. This CDR3 is built from 14 residues. The CDR3 DNA sequence: TGTGCCAGCAGCCCCTACAGGGAGAACACTGAAGCTTTCTTT. Amino acids: CASSPYRENTEAFF. Together with reference TRBV7-9 and TRBJ1-1, the CDR3 gives the full variable domain: DTGVSQNPRHKITKRGQNVTFRCDPISEHNRLYWYRQTLGQGPEFLTYFQNEAQLEKSRLLSDRFSAERPKGSFSTLEIQRTEQGDSAMYLCASSPYRENTEAFFGQGTRLTVV.

V gene TRBV15 combines with J gene TRBJ2-4; D possibly corresponds to TRBD2 (7 bases). Germline CDR1 is LNHNV and CDR2 is YYDKDF (reference sequence). The CDR3 contains 18 residues. The V gene lost 1 base and the J gene lost 3 bases, with 19 bases spanning the gap. The CDR3 nucleotides are TGTGCCACCAGCAGAGGACGGGGGGCGGGGGATCTCAAAAACATTCAGTACTTC. Protein product: CATSRGRGAGDLKNIQYF.

The rearrangement uses TRBV6-6 and TRBJ1-2; TRBD1 agrees at 7 bases. The germline CDR1 and CDR2 sequences are MNHNY and SVGAGI (reference sequence). V was clipped by 7 bases and J by 5 bases; unmatched bases: 16. CDR3 length equals 16 residues. The DNA for the CDR3 is TGTGCCAGCATCTCAGTGACAGGGTACCTCGGGTATGGCTACACCTTC. It yields the protein CASISVTGYLGYGYTF.

The rearrangement links TRBV2 to TRBJ2-3, with D perhaps matching TRBD1 (6 bases). Trimming took off 5 bases at V and 3 bases at J, with 18 bases between the two ends. Germline V CDR1 and CDR2: SNHLY, FYNNEI. The CDR3 length is 16 residues. CDR3 region: CASSITGPTGTDTQYF. DNA for the CDR3: TGTGCCAGCAGTATTACAGGCCCCACAGGGACAGATACGCAGTATTTT.

The chain employs TRBV2 and TRBJ2-2; 9 positions match TRBD2. Germline V gene lookup returns CDR1 SNHLY and CDR2 FYNNEI. With V trimmed by 6 bases and J by 5 bases, 4 bases remained unmatched. The CDR3 spans 14 residues. The CDR3 sequence: CASRGTSWTGELFF. The DNA for the CDR3 is TGTGCCAGCAGGGGGACTAGCTGGACCGGGGAGCTGTTTTTT.

This CDR3 reads CASSPDNPYSNQPQHF. The CDR3 DNA is TGTGCCAGCAGCCCGGACAACCCTTATAGCAATCAGCCCCAGCATTTT. The chain combines TRBV7-8 with TRBJ1-5; a weak D match, TRBD1 (5 bases). Germline V gene sequence: CDR1 SGHVS, CDR2 FQNEAQ. V was pared by 5 bases and J by 0 bases, with 14 bases between. The CDR3 loop spans 16 amino acids.

This CDR3 is CASSPWSSGANVLTF. The CDR3 bases are TGTGCCAGCAGTCCTTGGAGCTCTGGGGCCAACGTCCTGACTTTC. The chain carries TRBV14 and TRBJ2-6, with D uncertain. The CDR3 totals 15 residues. V lost 6 bases and J 0 bases, leaving 9 bases between the germline ends. The germline gives CDR1 SGHDN, CDR2 FVKESK.

The table lists this clone with a few counts. This chain connects TRBV29-1 to TRBJ1-1; D not certain. Germline CDR1 and CDR2: SQVTM and ANQGSEA. There are 13 residues in the CDR3. V was shortened by 7 bases and J by 5 bases, with 17 bases between the two germline ends. CDR3 in DNA: TGCAGCGCCCAGACTGGCTCCGGGACTGAAGCTTTCTTT. It yields the protein CSAQTGSGTEAFF.

The rearrangement joins TRBV15 to TRBJ2-3; 7 bases match TRBD2. This CDR3 spans 16 amino acids. The V segment lost 5 bases and the J segment 0 bases; nucleotides outside the gene matches: 8. Germline assignment: CDR1 LNHNV and CDR2 YYDKDF (reference sequence). The CDR3 region is CATSPRLALSTDTQYF. The CDR3 coding sequence is TGTGCCACCAGCCCTCGACTAGCCCTTAGCACAGATACGCAGTATTTT.

V gene TRBV28 combines with J gene TRBJ1-4; TRBD1 agrees at 7 bases. CDR3 length: 16 amino acids. In germline, CDR1 is MDHEN, CDR2 SYDVKM. With 7 bases clipped from V and 7 bases from J, the junction kept 15 bases outside the gene matches. CDR3 nucleotide sequence: TGTGCCAGCAAGGCCCACAGGGGATTGGCCGGTGAAAAACTGTTTTTT. Translated: CASKAHRGLAGEKLFF.

The V and J genes are TRBV19 and TRBJ2-7, with 10 nucleotides matching TRBD1. Germline CDR1 reads LNHDA; CDR2 reads SQIVND (reference sequence). The length of the CDR3 is 16 residues. V was clipped by 5 bases and J by 3 bases; unmatched bases: 10. As DNA, the CDR3 is TGTGCCAGTAGTGCCGATACCGGGACAGGGGACTACGAGCAGTACTTC. Its translation: CASSADTGTGDYEQYF.

The genes are TRBV2 and TRBJ1-6; 7 positions match TRBD1. CDR1 and CDR2 from the germline V gene are SNHLY and FYNNEI. V shed 7 bases, J shed 4 bases, and the junction held 7 bases outside the gene matches. CDR3 size: 15 residues. The CDR3 is CASKGEQGYNSPLHF. In nucleotides, the CDR3 is TGTGCCAGCAAGGGGGAACAGGGGTATAATTCACCCCTCCACTTT.

V gene TRBV28 combines with J gene TRBJ2-1, with D possibly being TRBD1 (5 bases). V was pared by 4 bases and J by 8 bases, with 12 bases between. Germline CDR1 reads MDHEN; CDR2 reads SYDVKM. This CDR3 has 13 residues. This chain's CDR3 is CASSSSGWDEQFF. Written as DNA, the CDR3 is TGTGCCAGCAGTTCATCAGGGTGGGATGAGCAGTTCTTC.

This clone was detected a few times. V and J are TRBV2 and TRBJ1-2, with TRBD1 matching 9 bases. The CDR3 runs 17 residues. CDR1 is SNHLY and CDR2 is FYNNEI in the germline V gene. J was trimmed by 4 bases and V by 5 bases; bases with no gene match: 14. The CDR3 DNA reads as TGTGCCAGCAGTCAACAGGGGGCCGGAGTTAGGGGCTATGGCTACACCTTC. It yields the protein CASSQQGAGVRGYGYTF.

The rearrangement uses TRBV15 and TRBJ1-6, with D possibly matching TRBD1 (5 bases). This CDR3 contains 15 residues. Trimming removed 6 bases at V and 7 bases at J, with 16 bases between. Germline loops: CDR1 LNHNV, CDR2 YYDKDF (reference sequence). The CDR3 reads CATRGGGLRNSPLHF. The CDR3 DNA sequence: TGTGCCACCAGGGGTGGGGGACTGAGAAATTCACCCCTCCACTTT.

V gene TRBV2 combines with J gene TRBJ2-3; 9 bases are shared with TRBD1. The CDR3 contains 17 residues. V shed 6 bases and J 0 bases; nucleotides not matched to a gene: 10. Per the germline V gene, CDR1 is SNHLY and CDR2 is FYNNEI. CDR3 nucleotide sequence: TGTGCCAGCAGCCCCACTCCGGGACAGGGTAGCACAGATACGCAGTATTTT. It is translated as CASSPTPGQGSTDTQYF.

This clone has ten or more counts. This rearrangement joins TRBV7-9 to TRBJ2-7; 7 bases align to TRBD2. The CDR3 consists of 14 residues. V lost 0 bases and J lost 2; bases outside the gene matches: 1. Germline V gene data show CDR1 as SEHNR and CDR2 as FQNEAQ (reference sequence). CDR3 bases: TGTGCCAGCAGCTTAGCGGGAGGGCCCTACGAGCAGTACTTC. This translates into CASSLAGGPYEQYF.